A few counts support the clone carrying this T cell receptor beta chain. The antigen remains unidentified. Sequencing was performed with immunoSEQ multiplex PCR; in TCRdb, only in-frame clones are kept and a portion is missing. This table holds some 300,000 clones, about 77% found once. This CDR3 region has 12 residues. Germline V gene data show CDR1 as LNHNV and CDR2 as YYDKDF (reference sequence). Between the trimmed V and J ends, which lost 0 bases and 7 bases, there was a span of 3 bases. This record comes from a study of cytotoxic CD8 clonotypes in ibrutinib-treated CLL. Whole-study results and caveats: There were few public clonotypes, and on treatment they contracted or stayed stable.

Library input was about 1.8 micrograms of DNA from cryopreserved PBMCs. The sequencing used PBMCs, collected before ibrutinib treatment. This clonotype originated in a human donor with chronic lymphocytic leukemia. The chain combines TRBV15 with TRBJ2-2; D call uncertain. The DNA for the CDR3 is TGTGCCACCAGCAGAGATTTCGGGGAGCTGTTTTTT. This sequence encodes CATSRDFGELFF.